This passage covers 6 T cell receptor beta chains from one sample sequenced in a study of read filtering for tumor transcriptome and immune sequencing. Molecular barcoded adaptors covering alpha/delta and beta/gamma chains were used on 400 ng RNA. One entry per CDR3 protein results from TCRdb running MiXCR on the reads. The repertoire includes around 130,000 distinct CDR3 sequences, less than 15% of them detected once, and 6.5% to 9% sits in the top ten. The sequenced sample was a population of CD138-negative cells sorted from bone marrow. The receptors were gathered from a donor at least 40 years old with multiple myeloma.

This clonotype was found many times. V usage is TRBV19 and J usage is TRBJ1-1; D call uncertain. Germline CDR1 is LNHDA and CDR2 is SQIVND (reference sequence). The CDR3 consists of 14 residues. The V end lost 3 bases, the J end lost 0 bases, and 8 bases lay between the germline ends. CDR3 in DNA: TGTGCCAGTAGTATTTACGGTATGAACACTGAAGCTTTCTTT. Translated, it gives CASSIYGMNTEAFF.

This clonotype was counted ten times or more. The rearrangement uses TRBV5-1 and TRBJ2-7; D possibly matches TRBD1 or TRBD2 (5 bases each). This CDR3 has 15 amino acids. Germline lookup yields CDR1 SGHRS and CDR2 YFSETQ. V lost 2 bases, J lost 1 base, and 13 bases lay in between. In DNA, the CDR3 is TGCGCCAGCAGCTTTTCGGGGCTAGATTCCTACGAGCAGTACTTC. As protein: CASSFSGLDSYEQYF. The full variable domain, its missing parts supplied by reference TRBV5-1 and TRBJ2-7, is KAGVTQTPRYLIKTRGQQVTLSCSPISGHRSVSWYQQTPGQGLQFLFEYFSETQRNKGNFPGRFSGRQFSNSRSEMNVSTLELGDSALYLCASSFSGLDSYEQYFGPGTRLTVT.

Many counts were recorded for this clonotype. The chain carries TRBV18 and TRBJ2-7, with 7 bases identical to TRBD2. CDR1 and CDR2 (germline): KGHSH, LQKENI. The CDR3 totals 16 residues. J lost 3 bases, V lost 3 bases, and 11 bases had no gene match. CDR3: CASSPRLAAEGYEQYF. The CDR3 DNA sequence: TGTGCCAGCTCACCGAGGCTAGCGGCGGAGGGCTACGAGCAGTACTTC. The whole variable domain, filled in from reference TRBV18 and TRBJ2-7, reads NAGVMQNPRHLVRRRGQEARLRCSPMKGHSHVYWYRQLPEEGLKFMVYLQKENIIDESGMPKERFSAEFPKEGPSILRIQQVVRGDSAAYFCASSPRLAAEGYEQYFGPGTRLTVT.

Many counts were recorded for this clonotype. The chain has TRBV12-3 or TRBV12-4 and TRBJ2-7; D possibly corresponds to TRBD2 (5 bases). Deletions cut 4 bases from V and 4 bases from J, with 11 bases between. The CDR3 is 13 amino acids. DNA of the CDR3: TGTGCCAGCAGTTCCTCCTCGGGGTACGAGCAGTACTTC. Its protein product is CASSSSSGYEQYF.

This clonotype appeared a few times. Given a much more abundant clone one base away, this may be a read error. V usage is TRBV12-3 or TRBV12-4 and J usage is TRBJ2-7; a possible D gene is TRBD2 (5 bases). The CDR3 is 15 amino acids. For the CDR3, the DNA is TGTGCCAGCAGTTTATTAATAGGAGGAGATTACGAGCGGTACTTC. Its protein product is CASSLLIGGDYERYF.

In this sample, this clonotype turned up a few times. This rearrangement joins TRBV10-3 to TRBJ1-5, with 12 bases matching TRBD1. V was clipped by 0 bases and J by 12 bases; unmatched bases: 3. Germline lookup yields CDR1 ENHRY and CDR2 SYGVKD. The CDR3 has 14 residues. In nucleotides, the CDR3 is TGTGCCATCAGTGAGTCGGGACAGGGGGCCCTCCAGCATTTT. Residues: CAISESGQGALQHF.